Shown below are 8 T cell receptor beta chains from a single sample sequenced in a study of blood T cell repertoires in COVID-19. Repertoires were generated with immunoSEQ multiplex PCR, while TCRdb's copy carries only in-frame clones and drops some. Found here are some 96,000 clones, 70% to 80% of them singletons; the top ten hold over 30%. The material sequenced was peripheral blood. Receptors originate from a man in his 70s with active or convalescent COVID-19.

The chain is built from TRBV13 and TRBJ1-4, with 9 bases that match TRBD1. CDR1 is PRHDT, CDR2 FYEKMQ, per germline (reference sequence). This CDR3 has 18 residues. Unmatched junction bases numbered 13, after V lost 5 bases and J lost 3 bases. In DNA, the CDR3 is TGTGCCAGCAGCGTGAAGATCGGGACAGGGTTAGCTAATGAAAAACTGTTTTTT. Its protein product is CASSVKIGTGLANEKLFF.

The chain joins TRBV7-9 to TRBJ1-2; 8 nucleotides line up with TRBD1. The CDR3 consists of 14 residues. Germline lookup yields CDR1 SEHNR and CDR2 FQNEAQ (reference sequence). V was pared by 4 bases and J by 4 bases, with 5 bases of the junction left unmatched. CDR3 protein: CASSSDREGYGYTF. CDR3 nucleotide sequence: TGTGCCAGCAGCTCGGACAGGGAGGGCTATGGCTACACCTTC. The whole variable domain, remainder taken from reference TRBV7-9 and TRBJ1-2, is DTGVSQNPRHKITKRGQNVTFRCDPISEHNRLYWYRQTLGQGPEFLTYFQNEAQLEKSRLLSDRFSAERPKGSFSTLEIQRTEQGDSAMYLCASSSDREGYGYTFGSGTRLTVV.

This clone was picked up many times. The rearrangement uses TRBV7-9 and TRBJ1-1; unclear D gene. Deletions cut 1 base from V and 6 bases from J, with 12 bases between. From germline, CDR1 is SEHNR and CDR2 FQNEAQ (reference sequence). The CDR3 is 14 residues long. DNA of the CDR3: TGTGCCAGCAGCTTAGGTCCGAGGAATCCTGAAGCTTTCTTT. This translates into CASSLGPRNPEAFF.

This chain links TRBV30 with TRBJ1-5, with TRBD1 matching over 7 bases. CDR3 length: 14 amino acids. V trimming: 0 bases; J trimming: 11 bases; junction bases outside the gene matches: 10. Germline CDR1 GTSNPN, CDR2 SVGIG (reference sequence). The DNA of the CDR3 is TGTGCCTGGAGTGTAAGCACAGGGGCCGCTGCCCAGCATTTT. Protein sequence: CAWSVSTGAAAQHF.

The table lists this clone with a few counts. The chain is built from TRBV28 and TRBJ2-3, with 11 nucleotides matching TRBD2. Germline values: CDR1 MDHEN, CDR2 SYDVKM. V lost 6 bases to trimming and J lost 1 base; unmatched junction nucleotides: 6. CDR3 length: 16 residues. CDR3 bases: TGTGCCAGCAGCCCTCCGGGACTAGCGGGCACAGATACGCAGTATTTT. Translated: CASSPPGLAGTDTQYF.

The chain is built from TRBV29-1 and TRBJ2-2; 12 nucleotides align to TRBD1. Per germline, CDR1 SQVTM and CDR2 ANQGSEA. The ends lost 7 bases at V and 5 bases at J; junction bases unmatched: 11. The CDR3 has 16 amino acids. CDR3 in amino acids: CSATLGTGGGTGELFF. The CDR3 DNA reads as TGCAGCGCCACCTTGGGGACAGGGGGCGGAACCGGGGAGCTGTTTTTT.

This rearrangement joins TRBV4-1 to TRBJ1-5; TRBD1 matches 8 bases. J was trimmed by 2 bases and V by 0 bases; bases with no gene match: 12. Germline V CDR1 and CDR2: MGHRA, YSYEKL. The CDR3 length is 19 residues. In nucleotides, the CDR3 is TGCGCCAGCAGCCAAGAGAGTCAGGGGGCGTCTTCTCGCAATCAGCCCCAGCATTTT. This encodes CASSQESQGASSRNQPQHF.

The chain has TRBV6-5 and TRBJ2-2; possibly TRBD1 for D (5 bases). The CDR3 extends over 14 amino acids. V lost 0 bases and J lost 5, with 7 bases in between. The germline CDR1 and CDR2 sequences are MNHEY and SVGAGI. The CDR3 protein is CASSYSGVTGELFF. DNA of the CDR3: TGTGCCAGCAGTTACTCAGGGGTTACCGGGGAGCTGTTTTTT.